These 9 T cell receptor beta chains were sequenced from one sample in a study of OX40 agonist ivuxolimab in advanced cancers. Measured with immunoSEQ multiplex PCR; TCRdb has only the in-frame clones, and not every one. Altogether 62,000 or so clones are present, roughly 86% being singletons, with the ten largest covering approximately 2%. Sequencing used CD4+ or CD8+ T cells sorted from blood, obtained in a trial of the OX40 agonist ivuxolimab. The receptors derive from an adult with an advanced solid tumor such as melanoma, head and neck, liver or kidney cancer.

V and J are TRBV18 and TRBJ1-3; TRBD1 is a possible D gene (6 bases). This CDR3 contains 14 residues. The V gene lost 4 bases and the J gene lost 3 bases, with 10 bases spanning the gap. Per germline, CDR1 KGHSH and CDR2 LQKENI. The CDR3 here is CASSQQGYGNTIYF. The CDR3 coding sequence is TGTGCCAGCTCACAACAGGGTTATGGAAACACCATATATTTT.

The CDR3 region is CASSLARQGGTEAFF. In DNA form, the CDR3 reads TGCGCCAGCAGCTTGGCGCGACAGGGGGGCACTGAAGCTTTCTTT. This chain links TRBV5-1 with TRBJ1-1, with 9 bases that match TRBD1. CDR1 is SGHRS, CDR2 YFSETQ, per germline. The CDR3 spans 15 residues. V lost 0 bases, J lost 4 bases, and 4 bases stayed unmatched.

The V call is TRBV28, the J call TRBJ1-4, with 8 positions matching TRBD1. V lost 5 bases to trimming and J lost 8 bases; unmatched junction nucleotides: 7. The CDR3 runs to 14 residues. Germline CDR1 reads MDHEN; CDR2 reads SYDVKM. CDR3 residues: CASSRTGYYEKLFF. DNA for the CDR3: TGTGCCAGCAGTCGGACAGGGTACTACGAAAAACTGTTTTTT.

The CDR3 is CASSLGDGLSGNTIYF. CDR3 bases: TGCGCCAGCAGCTTGGGGGACGGACTATCTGGAAACACCATATATTTT. V gene TRBV5-1 combines with J gene TRBJ1-3; TRBD1 might be the D (5 bases). CDR3 length equals 16 residues. Trimming removed 0 bases at V and 1 base at J, with 11 bases between. CDR1 is SGHRS and CDR2 is YFSETQ in the germline V gene. Full variable domain (outside the CDR3, taken from reference TRBV5-1 and TRBJ1-3): KAGVTQTPRYLIKTRGQQVTLSCSPISGHRSVSWYQQTPGQGLQFLFEYFSETQRNKGNFPGRFSGRQFSNSRSEMNVSTLELGDSALYLCASSLGDGLSGNTIYFGEGSWLTVV.

The rearrangement joins TRBV19 to TRBJ2-1; 16 nucleotides agree with TRBD2. The CDR3 is 16 amino acids. The germline V gene encodes CDR1 LNHDA and CDR2 SQIVND (reference sequence). The ends lost 6 bases at V and 9 bases at J; junction bases unmatched: 8. CDR3 nucleotide sequence: TGTGCCAGTAGGCCGGGACTAGCGGGAGGGCGGGGTGAGCAGTTCTTC. Translated: CASRPGLAGGRGEQFF.

This chain connects TRBV4-1 to TRBJ2-5; 7 nucleotides agree with TRBD1. The V and J ends lost 4 bases and 3 bases, in that order; junction bases with no gene match: 8. The CDR3 totals 15 residues. Per germline, CDR1 MGHRA and CDR2 YSYEKL. The CDR3 sequence is CASSLQPGQKETQYF. The CDR3 coding sequence is TGCGCCAGCAGCCTACAACCGGGACAGAAAGAGACCCAGTACTTC.

The rearrangement joins TRBV29-1 to TRBJ2-3; D unresolved. The CDR3 is 14 residues long. Trimming removed 0 bases from V and 4 bases from J, with 11 bases in between. Per germline, CDR1 SQVTM and CDR2 ANQGSEA. Here the CDR3 DNA reads TGCAGCGTTGAAGATCGCACCGCATCAGATACGCAGTATTTT. It encodes CSVEDRTASDTQYF.

V usage is TRBV4-1 and J usage is TRBJ1-6; D ambiguous. Germline CDR1 MGHRA, CDR2 YSYEKL. V was clipped by 6 bases and J by 7 bases, with 16 bases between them. There are 15 residues in the CDR3. DNA of the CDR3: TGCGCCAGCAGTCTTGGAGGGCTAGGCAATTCACCCCTCCACTTT. Amino acid sequence: CASSLGGLGNSPLHF.

V is TRBV5-4 and J is TRBJ2-3, with 12 bases fitting TRBD2. Unmatched junction bases numbered 9, after V lost 4 bases and J lost 3 bases. Germline CDR1 and CDR2: SGHNT and YYREEE (reference sequence). The CDR3 covers 17 residues. The CDR3 region is CASSASSGGASTDTQYF. DNA of the CDR3: TGTGCCAGCAGCGCATCTAGCGGGGGGGCATCGACAGATACGCAGTATTTT. Using reference TRBV5-4 and TRBJ2-3 for the parts outside the CDR3, the full variable domain is ETGVTQSPTHLIKTRGQQVTLRCSSQSGHNTVSWYQQALGQGPQFIFQYYREEENGRGNFPPRFSGLQFPNYSSELNVNALELDDSALYLCASSASSGGASTDTQYFGPGTRLTVL.